This is a list of T cell receptor beta chains from one sample in a study of post-analysis software for immune sequencing data. One entry per CDR3 protein results from TCRdb running MiXCR on the PCR reads. The profile shows about 820,000 distinct CDR3 sequences, approximately 57% of them singletons. Sequencing was carried out using blood. All receptors derive from a girl aged 5 to 17 with multiple sclerosis. Both conserved end residues are trimmed from each CDR3.

V	J	length	CDR3
TRBV4-2	TRBJ1-2	12	ASSQDRPGGGYT
TRBV29-1	TRBJ2-1	9	SPTGGAEQF
TRBV6-5	TRBJ2-7	14	ASSPRGVTSSYEQY
TRBV20-1	TRBJ2-7	11	STREGGTYEQY
TRBV29-1	TRBJ2-3	9	SSVPPDTQY
TRBV20-1	TRBJ2-6	12	SAEGSSGANVLT
TRBV6-5	TRBJ2-3	14	ASSFTSGLGPDTQY
TRBV29-1	TRBJ1-1	10	SVKRVNTEAF
TRBV9	TRBJ1-6	17	ASSPMKPGQGAYNSPLH
TRBV5-1	TRBJ2-1	14	ASSSKSGTREAEQF
TRBV3-1	TRBJ2-7	10	ASGPYEDEQY
TRBV15	TRBJ2-7	13	ATKGRGDSSYEQY
TRBV18	TRBJ2-5	10	ASSPAKETQY
TRBV15	TRBJ2-1	13	ATSERGVVGLEQF
TRBV11-2	TRBJ1-2	11	ASSFLQGDGYT
TRBV29-1	TRBJ2-3	10	SVDTRTDTQY
TRBV3-1	TRBJ2-1	13	ASSQVTGGPNEQF
TRBV15	TRBJ2-1	13	ATSTRLAGPNGQF
TRBV5-1	TRBJ2-7	13	ASSSGQALSYEQY
TRBV7-9	TRBJ2-2	13	ASSLRDGSTGELF
TRBV4-2	TRBJ2-5	13	ASSQVGDTGETQY
TRBV20-1	TRBJ2-3	13	SASSGSRGTDTQY
TRBV3-1	TRBJ1-1	14	ASSQVSGGRPTEAF
TRBV19	.	11	ASSTGTGFEQY
TRBV6-5	TRBJ1-4	15	ASSYSGGYSTNEKLF
TRBV29-1	TRBJ1-2	12	SVETRVGFHGYT
TRBV2	TRBJ2-1	11	ASNGLPQETQF
TRBV29-1	TRBJ2-3	11	SGGLLIGDTQY
TRBV20-1	TRBJ2-7	11	SARPSGRYEQY
TRBV28	TRBJ2-7	13	ASSLIGDWFYEQY
TRBV6-6	TRBJ1-2	13	ASSYAVDSKYGYT
TRBV12-3/TRBV12-4	TRBJ2-1	12	ASSFGGSANEQF
TRBV5-6	TRBJ2-1	13	ASSLPGPSYNEQF
TRBV5-1	TRBJ1-2	12	ASSEDRGLGGYT
TRBV29-1	TRBJ2-2	14	SVASPGIFYTGELF
TRBV10-3	TRBJ2-7	12	AVRDRDSSYEQY
TRBV20-1	TRBJ2-3	14	SATTGTSGFRDTQY
TRBV6-5	TRBJ2-2	15	ASSYSRMAANTGELF
TRBV28	TRBJ2-7	18	ASSLGARSKSGQLSYEQY
TRBV20-1	TRBJ2-1	13	SAIGILTAYNEQF
TRBV7-2	TRBJ2-7	12	ASSSLDRPYEQY
TRBV7-3	TRBJ2-5	11	ASSAGHQETQY
TRBV5-6	TRBJ2-6	13	ASSLLRSGANVLT
TRBV12-3/TRBV12-4	TRBJ2-1	10	ASRPTGDEQF
TRBV20-1	TRBJ2-1	11	SARGSLYNEQF
TRBV5-5	TRBJ1-2	14	ASSPVTAYSRAGYT